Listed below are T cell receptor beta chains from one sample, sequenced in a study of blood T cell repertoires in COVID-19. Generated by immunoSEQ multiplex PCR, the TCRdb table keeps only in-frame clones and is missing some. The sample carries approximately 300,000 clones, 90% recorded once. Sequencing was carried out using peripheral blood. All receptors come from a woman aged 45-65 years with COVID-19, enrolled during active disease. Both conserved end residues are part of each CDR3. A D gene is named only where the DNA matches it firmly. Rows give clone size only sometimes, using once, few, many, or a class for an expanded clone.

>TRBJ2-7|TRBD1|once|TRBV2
CASSGNPGTGNLPYEQYF
TGTGCCAGCAGTGGAAACCCCGGGACAGGGAATTTACCCTACGAGCAGTACTTC
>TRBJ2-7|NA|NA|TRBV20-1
CSATSGYEQYF
TGCAGTGCGACCAGCGGATACGAGCAGTACTTC
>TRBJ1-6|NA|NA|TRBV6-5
CASSYSSRGRDSPLHF
TGTGCCAGCAGTTACTCGAGTCGGGGTCGTGATTCACCCCTCCACTTT
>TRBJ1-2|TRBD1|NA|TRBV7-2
CASTQDRDYYTF
TGTGCCAGCACCCAAGACAGGGATTACTACACCTTC
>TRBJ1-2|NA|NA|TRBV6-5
CASSRTDNYGYTF
TGTGCCAGCAGCCGGACAGATAACTATGGCTACACCTTC
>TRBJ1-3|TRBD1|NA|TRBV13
CASSPRDSGGNTIYF
TGTGCCAGCAGCCCCAGGGACAGCGGAGGAAACACCATATATTTT
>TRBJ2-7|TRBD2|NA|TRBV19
CASSLLAGGLTSYEQYF
TGTGCCAGTAGTTTGCTAGCGGGAGGGCTAACCTCCTACGAGCAGTACTTC
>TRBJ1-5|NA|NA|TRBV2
CASSVQGYQPQHF
TGTGCCAGCAGTGTACAGGGTTATCAGCCCCAGCATTTT
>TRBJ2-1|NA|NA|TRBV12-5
CASGPEGSEQFF
TGTGCTAGTGGTCCCGAAGGGAGTGAGCAGTTCTTC
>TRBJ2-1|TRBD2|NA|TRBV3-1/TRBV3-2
CASSQGLAGGREQFF
TGTGCCAGCAGCCAAGGACTAGCGGGAGGGCGGGAGCAGTTCTTC
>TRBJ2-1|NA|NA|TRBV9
CASSGSRLERFF
TGTGCCAGCAGCGGGAGCCGACTAGAGAGGTTCTTC
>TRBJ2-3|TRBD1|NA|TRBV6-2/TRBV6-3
CASSPRGQGTDTQYF
TGTGCCAGCAGTCCACGGGGACAGGGCACAGATACGCAGTATTTT
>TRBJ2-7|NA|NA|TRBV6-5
CASSYRDKTYEQYF
TGTGCCAGCAGTTATAGGGACAAGACCTACGAGCAGTACTTC
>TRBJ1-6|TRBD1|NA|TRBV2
CASSEQGGSPLHF
TGTGCCAGCAGTGAGCAGGGGGGCTCACCCCTCCACTTT
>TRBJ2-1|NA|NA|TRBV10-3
CAIKDFPSSYNEQFF
TGTGCCATCAAGGACTTCCCTAGCTCCTACAATGAGCAGTTCTTC
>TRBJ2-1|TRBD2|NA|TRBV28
CASSSGGTRYNEQFF
TGTGCCAGCAGTTCCGGGGGGACTAGGTACAATGAGCAGTTCTTC
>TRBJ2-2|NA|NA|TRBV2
CASRKGTGELFF
TGTGCCAGCAGAAAGGGGACCGGGGAGCTGTTTTTT
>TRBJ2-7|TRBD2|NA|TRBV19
CASSTPGTSIHEQYF
TGTGCCAGTAGTACACCCGGGACTAGCATCCACGAGCAGTACTTC
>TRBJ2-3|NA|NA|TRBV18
CASSPRQIGDTQYF
TGTGCCAGCTCACCTCGGCAGATCGGGGATACGCAGTATTTT
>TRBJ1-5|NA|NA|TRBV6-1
CASSEPHLGAGQPQHF
TGTGCCAGCAGTGAACCACATTTGGGGGCAGGTCAGCCCCAGCATTTT
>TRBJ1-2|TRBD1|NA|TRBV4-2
CASSQGTGGQGGYTF
TGTGCCAGCAGCCAAGGGACAGGTGGTCAAGGAGGCTACACCTTC
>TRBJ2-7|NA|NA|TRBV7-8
CASSLQQGGYEQYF
TGTGCCAGCAGCTTACAGCAGGGAGGCTACGAGCAGTACTTC
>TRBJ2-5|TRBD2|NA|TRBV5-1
CASSWTGGTRFKETQYF
TGCGCCAGCAGCTGGACCGGTGGGACTAGATTTAAAGAGACCCAGTACTTC
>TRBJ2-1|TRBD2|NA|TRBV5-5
CASSLPSGSSYNEQFF
TGTGCCAGCAGCTTGCCTAGCGGTAGCTCCTACAATGAGCAGTTCTTC
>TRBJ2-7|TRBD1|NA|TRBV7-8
CASRPRTGSSYEQYF
TGTGCCAGCAGACCTAGGACAGGGAGCTCCTACGAGCAGTACTTC
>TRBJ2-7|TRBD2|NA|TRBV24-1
CATSDAFLAGESGEQYF
TGTGCCACCAGTGATGCCTTTTTGGCGGGAGAGAGTGGCGAGCAGTACTTC
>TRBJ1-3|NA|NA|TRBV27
CASKPEGYSGNTIYF
TGTGCCAGCAAACCGGAGGGGTACTCTGGAAACACCATATATTTT
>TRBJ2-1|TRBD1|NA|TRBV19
CASSTRRDRTWYEQFF
TGTGCCAGTAGTACACGCCGGGACAGGACTTGGTATGAGCAGTTCTTC
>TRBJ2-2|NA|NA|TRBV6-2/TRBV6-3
CASSKQSPANTGELFF
TGTGCCAGCAGCAAACAGTCCCCTGCGAACACCGGGGAGCTGTTTTTT
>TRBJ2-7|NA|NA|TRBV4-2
CASSQVGGKPTGEQYF
TGTGCCAGCAGCCAAGTTGGCGGGAAGCCTACGGGGGAGCAGTACTTC
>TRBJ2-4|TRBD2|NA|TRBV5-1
CASSLASAGGRKNIQYF
TGCGCCAGCAGCTTGGCCAGCGCGGGCGGGAGAAAAAACATTCAGTACTTC
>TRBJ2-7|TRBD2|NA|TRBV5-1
CASSPERTSAYEQYF
TGCGCCAGCAGCCCAGAGCGGACTAGCGCCTACGAGCAGTACTTC
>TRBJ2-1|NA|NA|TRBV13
CASSFEQGPSSYNEQFF
TGTGCCAGCAGCTTCGAGCAGGGGCCTAGCTCCTACAATGAGCAGTTCTTC
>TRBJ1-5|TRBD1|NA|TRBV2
CASMSHRGNNQPQHF
TGTGCCAGCATGTCCCACAGGGGTAACAATCAGCCCCAGCATTTT
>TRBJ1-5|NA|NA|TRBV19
CASFDRGGNQPQHF
TGTGCCAGTTTCGACCGAGGAGGCAATCAGCCCCAGCATTTT
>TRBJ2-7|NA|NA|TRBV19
CASSIGGTGDYEQYF
TGTGCCAGTAGTATAGGAGGGACGGGGGACTACGAGCAGTACTTC
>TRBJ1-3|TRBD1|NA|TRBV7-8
CASSEDRGNTIYF
TGTGCCAGCAGCGAGGACAGGGGAAACACCATATATTTT
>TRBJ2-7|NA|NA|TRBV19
CASSIGLSYEQYF
TGTGCCAGTAGTATTGGGCTGTCCTACGAGCAGTACTTC
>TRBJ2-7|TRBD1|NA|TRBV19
CASSNSGTAYEQYF
TGTGCCAGTAGTAATTCCGGGACAGCATACGAGCAGTACTTC
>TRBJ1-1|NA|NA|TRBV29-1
CSVTGGLKLAFF
TGCAGCGTGACGGGGGGGCTGAAATTAGCTTTCTTT
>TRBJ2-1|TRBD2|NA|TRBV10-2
CASSEFFSKSSGSTNEQFF
TGCGCCAGCAGTGAGTTTTTTTCAAAGTCTAGCGGGAGTACCAATGAGCAGTTCTTC
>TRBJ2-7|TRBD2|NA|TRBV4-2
CASSQVLAGGGAYEQYF
TGTGCCAGCAGCCAAGTCCTAGCGGGAGGGGGTGCCTACGAGCAGTACTTC
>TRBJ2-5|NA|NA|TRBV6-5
CASSTRAAAETQYF
TGTGCCAGCAGTACCCGAGCGGCGGCTGAGACCCAGTACTTC
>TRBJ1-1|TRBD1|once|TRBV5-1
CASSFSAGTGITEAFF
TGCGCCAGCAGCTTTTCCGCCGGGACAGGGATCACTGAAGCTTTCTTT
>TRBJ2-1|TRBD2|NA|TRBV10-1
CASGYSGRGNEQFF
TGCGCCAGCGGTTACAGCGGGAGAGGCAATGAGCAGTTCTTC
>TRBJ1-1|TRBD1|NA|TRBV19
CASSPWDSVNTEAFF
TGTGCCAGTAGTCCGTGGGACAGCGTGAACACTGAAGCTTTCTTT
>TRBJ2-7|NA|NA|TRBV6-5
CASRRGYEQYF
TGTGCCAGCAGAAGGGGTTACGAGCAGTACTTC
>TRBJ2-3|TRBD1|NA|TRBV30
CAWRAGTDPQQASTDTQYF
TGTGCCTGGAGAGCCGGGACAGACCCTCAACAAGCTAGCACAGATACGCAGTATTTT
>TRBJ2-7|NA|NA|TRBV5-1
CASSLAGYYEQYF
TGCGCCAGCAGCTTGGCAGGATACTACGAGCAGTACTTC
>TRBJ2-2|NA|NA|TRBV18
CASSPPRTQNTGELFF
TGTGCCAGCTCACCGCCGAGGACTCAGAACACCGGGGAGCTGTTTTTT
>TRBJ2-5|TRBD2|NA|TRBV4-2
CASSPVAGGQETQYF
TGTGCCAGCAGCCCCGTGGCGGGGGGTCAAGAGACCCAGTACTTC
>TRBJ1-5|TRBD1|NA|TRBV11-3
CASSLITGTGGAKGQPQHF
TGTGCCAGCAGCCTGATCACCGGGACAGGGGGCGCTAAGGGTCAGCCCCAGCATTTT
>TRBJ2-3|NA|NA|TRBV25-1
CASSDVRVLDTQYF
TGTGCCAGCAGTGATGTCAGGGTTTTGGATACGCAGTATTTT
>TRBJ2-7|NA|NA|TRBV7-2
CASSLAGGSQTYEQYF
TGTGCCAGCAGCTTAGCGGGAGGCTCACAAACCTACGAGCAGTACTTC